The clone carrying this TCR beta chain appeared a single time. What it recognizes is unknown. The sample belongs to a study of T-cell memory formation after mild COVID-19. Study results and caveats: Chiefly within CM and EM were the contracting CD4+ clones; CD8+ ones were within EMRA.

A single record per CDR3 protein comes from TCRdb applying MiXCR to the 5' RACE reads. The profile shows about 150,000 distinct CDR3 sequences, almost 25% of them singletons. The CDR3 covers 11 residues. CDR1 and CDR2 from the germline V gene are GTSNPN and SVGIG (reference sequence). Trimming pared 3 bases from V and 11 bases from J, leaving 12 bases between. This TCR derives from an adult woman who had mild COVID-19 (a few samples of this study predate the infection). Cell type and time point are not known. V gene TRBV30 combines with J gene TRBJ2-3; no firm D call. The sample was PBMCs or a T cell subset sorted from them (not recorded which). CDR3 in amino acids: CAWRDLRLQYF. The DNA for the CDR3 is TGTGCCTGGAGGGATTTGAGACTGCAGTATTTT.